These T cell receptor beta chains were read from a single sample in a study of T cell responses to AZD1222 COVID-19 vaccine. Generated by immunoSEQ multiplex PCR, the TCRdb table keeps only in-frame clones and is missing some. The repertoire has roughly 120,000 clones, approximately 94% of them found once; the top ten carry 2.5% to 3%. This specimen consisted of peripheral blood, obtained 28 days after the second AZD1222 dose. Receptor source: an adult who received the AZD1222 COVID-19 vaccine. Both conserved end residues are part of each CDR3. A D gene is named only where the DNA matches it firmly. Rows may omit the clone size; those that give it use once, few, many or a size class.

cdr3_length	j_call	d_call	clone_size	v_call	cdr3_nt	cdr3_aa
15	TRBJ2-7	.	.	TRBV7-9	TGTGCCAGCAGCTTAGTATGGCAGGGCTCCTACGAGCAGTACTTC	CASSLVWQGSYEQYF
13	TRBJ1-2	.	.	TRBV28	TGTGCCAGCAGGACGCAGATCTACTATGGCTACACCTTC	CASRTQIYYGYTF
12	TRBJ1-5	.	.	TRBV7-9	TGTGCCAGCAGCTCCGAGAATGCGCCCCAGCATTTT	CASSSENAPQHF
16	TRBJ1-4	TRBD1	.	TRBV4-1	TGCGCCAGCAGCCAAGATCAGGGACAGGGGTATGAAAAACTGTTTTTT	CASSQDQGQGYEKLFF
11	TRBJ1-3	.	.	TRBV10-2	TGCGCCAGCAATGATGGAAACACCATATATTTT	CASNDGNTIYF
16	TRBJ1-2	TRBD1	.	TRBV6-5	TGTGCCAGCAGTTACTCGAGGGACAGGGTTAGGGATGGCTACACCTTC	CASSYSRDRVRDGYTF
12	TRBJ2-1	.	.	TRBV10-2	TGCGCCAGCAGCCCTCTCGGGGGGCAGCAGTTCTTC	CASSPLGGQQFF
13	TRBJ1-3	TRBD1	.	TRBV28	TGTGCCAGCAGTCTGCTTGGGGACAGCACCATATATTTT	CASSLLGDSTIYF
12	TRBJ1-5	.	once	TRBV6-5	TGTGCCAGCAAAGGAAGCAATCAGCCCCAGCATTTT	CASKGSNQPQHF
18	TRBJ2-1	TRBD1	.	TRBV20-1	TGCAGTGCTAGTAAGGACAGGGGGCGCTTGGCCCCTTACAATGAGCAGTTCTTC	CSASKDRGRLAPYNEQFF